These T cell receptor beta chains were read from a single sample in a study of T cell repertoires in cytomegalovirus infection. No antigens are known for them. TCRdb reanalysed the reads using MiXCR and keeps one entry per CDR3 protein. The sample contains roughly 920,000 distinct CDR3 sequences, around 30% of which appear only once. The sequencing used cultured CD8+ T cells from PBMCs, collected from culture after CMV antigen stimulation. The source of these receptors is a human donor in good health (CMV status not recorded). Some clones in this sample may be carry-over from other donors' samples. Both conserved end residues are part of each CDR3. D genes are given only for firm matches. Rows may omit the clone size; those that give it use once, few, many or a size class.

V gene	D gene	J gene	clone size	CDR3 length	CDR3 protein	CDR3 DNA
TRBV4-2	.	TRBJ1-3	many	13	CASSRTAGNTIYF	TGTGCCAGCAGCCGGACGGCTGGAAACACCATATATTTT
TRBV7-9	.	TRBJ2-5	few	14	CASSTAGYQETQYF	TGTGCCAGCAGCACCGCAGGGTACCAAGAGACCCAGTACTTC
TRBV7-6	.	TRBJ2-1	.	14	CASSLVVGADEQFF	TGTGCCAGCAGCTTAGTGGTCGGGGCCGATGAGCAGTTCTTC
TRBV7-2	.	TRBJ1-6	.	15	CASSHRTSTNSPLHF	TGTGCCAGCAGCCATCGGACGAGCACTAATTCACCCCTCCACTTT
TRBV28	.	TRBJ1-5	.	13	CASYLGGHQPQHF	TGTGCCAGTTACTTAGGGGGGCATCAGCCCCAGCATTTT
TRBV6-5	.	TRBJ1-6	.	15	CASSYNRDASSPLHF	TGTGCCAGCAGTTACAACAGGGACGCCAGTTCACCCCTCCACTTT
TRBV10-3	TRBD1	TRBJ2-2	few	15	CAISERQGDTGELFF	TGTGCCATCAGTGAGAGACAGGGGGACACCGGGGAGCTGTTTTTT
TRBV15	TRBD1	TRBJ2-5	.	15	CATSGDRAYQETQYF	TGTGCCACCAGCGGGGACAGGGCGTACCAAGAGACCCAGTACTTC
TRBV12-3/TRBV12-4	TRBD2	TRBJ2-3	few	15	CASGPSGGVTDTQYF	TGTGCCAGCGGACCTAGCGGGGGAGTCACAGATACGCAGTATTTT
TRBV6-6	.	TRBJ2-7	few	20	CASSYERGGPKPRGSYEQYF	TGTGCCAGCAGTTACGAACGGGGTGGGCCGAAGCCGAGGGGATCCTACGAGCAGTACTTC